The 20 T cell receptor beta chains given below trace back to one sample, sequenced in a study of T cells in women clearing cervical HPV infection. Assay: immunoSEQ multiplex PCR; the TCRdb copy retains only in-frame clones and omits some. Recorded here are fewer than 35,000 clones; the top ten clones represent about 18%. Input material: blood buffy coat. Receptors originate from a woman aged 18 to 75 with a cervical HPV16 infection that either progressed to CIN3+ or cleared (not recorded which).

A word on this clone: The DNA ends 3 residues before the CDR3 does, and the rest of the CDR3 is filled in from the germline J gene. V and J are TRBV20-1 and TRBJ1-4, with 9 bases fitting TRBD1. This CDR3 is built from 14 residues. The V gene end was trimmed by 3 bases and the J gene end by 5 bases; junction bases not matched to a gene: 4. Germline lookup yields CDR1 DFQATT and CDR2 SNEGSKA (reference sequence). CDR3 sequence: CSASSGTGNEKLFF. The sequenced CDR3 bases are TGCAGTGCTAGCTCCGGGACAGGGAATGAAAAA.

The CDR3 sequence is CASSRGGQGGEQYF. CDR3 bases read: TGTGCCAGCAGCCGGGGGGGACAGGGTGGCGAG. V usage is TRBV14 and J usage is TRBJ2-7, with 9 nucleotides matching TRBD1. The read finishes 3 residues shy of the CDR3 end, and the germline J gene is used to complete it. Germline lookup yields CDR1 SGHDN and CDR2 FVKESK. CDR3 size: 14 residues. With V trimmed by 4 bases and J by 6 bases, 7 bases remained unmatched.

To note about this clone: The read halts 3 residues ahead of the CDR3 end, with the missing end drawn from the germline J gene. The chain joins TRBV5-1 to TRBJ2-3; 9 nucleotides agree with TRBD2. The germline CDR1 and CDR2 sequences are SGHRS and YFSETQ. This CDR3 has 14 amino acids. Trimming at V came to 3 bases and at J to 6 bases, leaving 5 bases not matched to a gene. The part of the CDR3 DNA that was read is TGCGCCAGCAGCTCGGGACTAGCATCCGATACG. Its translation: CASSSGLASDT. The entire CDR3 sequence reads CASSSGLASDTQYF.

On this clone: Coverage ceases 3 residues before the CDR3 finishes, and the germline J gene fills in the end. The chain couples TRBV7-9 to TRBJ1-2, with a tentative D call TRBD1 (5 bases). Between the trimmed V and J ends, which lost 3 bases and 7 bases, there was a span of 12 bases. The CDR3 totals 13 residues. Germline V gives CDR1 SEHNR, CDR2 FQNEAQ (reference sequence). The CDR3 DNA, read in part, is TGTGCCAGCAGCTTGATCAGGGATATTGGC. Translating gives CASSLIRDIG. The entire CDR3 protein is CASSLIRDIGYTF.

In the case of this clone: The read is 3 residues too short to cover the CDR3 end, so that end is filled in from the germline J gene. The V call is TRBV11-1, the J call TRBJ1-2, with 10 positions matching TRBD1. This CDR3 has 15 amino acids. Germline assignment: CDR1 SGHAT and CDR2 FQDESV (reference sequence). V lost 5 bases to trimming and J lost 4 bases; unmatched junction nucleotides: 7. Partial CDR3 DNA: TGTGCCAGCAGCATACCGGGACAGGGGAGCTATGGC. It is translated as CASSIPGQGSYG. The whole CDR3 region reads CASSIPGQGSYGYTF.

As regards this clone: The CDR3 end is not reached by the read, which stops 3 residues before it; the germline J gene fills it in. V is TRBV12-3 or TRBV12-4 and J is TRBJ1-1, with D possibly being TRBD1 (5 bases). This CDR3 has 11 amino acids. CDR3 DNA, as far as it was read: TGTGCCACTACCTCAGGGTTTGGC. It codes for CATTSGFG. From start to end, the CDR3 is CATTSGFGAFF.

A note on this clone: The read stops 3 residues short of the end of the CDR3; the missing end is completed from the germline J gene. V and J are TRBV20-1 and TRBJ1-4, with 10 bases lining up with TRBD1. Germline CDR1 DFQATT, CDR2 SNEGSKA (reference sequence). The CDR3 has 13 amino acids. This chain's CDR3 is CSAYYQDRGKLFF. Partial CDR3 DNA: TGCAGTGCTTATTACCAGGACAGGGGGAAA.

A remark on this clone: The CDR3 end falls 3 residues outside the read, so it is completed with the germline J gene. The chain uses TRBV5-8 and TRBJ1-6; D might be TRBD1 (5 bases). Germline CDR1 is SGHTS and CDR2 is YDEGEE. This CDR3 is 15 amino acids long. V was clipped by 4 bases and J by 5 bases, with 13 bases between them. CDR3 DNA, as far as it was read: TGTGCCAGCAGCACCGACGGGGGAAATAATTCACCC. Its protein product is CASSTDGGNNSP. The entire CDR3 protein reads CASSTDGGNNSPLHF.

Concerning this clone: The read stops 3 residues short of the end of the CDR3; the missing end is completed from the germline J gene. The chain has TRBV2 and TRBJ1-1; no firm D call. Trimming removed 7 bases at V and 1 base at J, with 7 bases between. The CDR3 covers 12 residues. The V gene's germline CDR1 is SNHLY and CDR2 FYNNEI. The chain's CDR3 is CASIRRNTEAFF. CDR3 DNA, as far as it was read: TGTGCCAGCATTAGAAGGAACACTGAA. The complete variable domain, with remaining parts taken from reference TRBV2 and TRBJ1-1, reads EPEVTQTPSHQVTQMGQEVILRCVPISNHLYFYWYRQILGQKVEFLVSFYNNEISEKSEIFDDQFSVERPDGSNFTLKIRSTKLEDSAMYFCASIRRNTEAFFGQGTRLTVV.

As for this clone: The CDR3 extends 3 residues past the end of the read, so its final part is completed from the germline J gene. The chain has TRBV13 and TRBJ1-1; D is undetermined. The CDR3 runs 13 residues. V was clipped by 5 bases and J by 5 bases, with 12 bases between them. Germline loops: CDR1 PRHDT, CDR2 FYEKMQ (reference sequence). The CDR3 reads CASSVLRVTEAFF. CDR3 bases read: TGTGCCAGCAGCGTACTGAGGGTGACTGAA. Supplemented by reference TRBV13 and TRBJ1-1, the full variable domain reads AAGVIQSPRHLIKEKRETATLKCYPIPRHDTVYWYQQGPGQDPQFLISFYEKMQSDKGSIPDRFSAQQFSDYHSELNMSSLELGDSALYFCASSVLRVTEAFFGQGTRLTVV.

CDR3 residues: CASSSWTDSYEQYF. Incomplete CDR3 DNA: TGTGCCAGCAGCTCGTGGACAGACTCCTACGAG. The rearrangement uses TRBV5-6 and TRBJ2-7; TRBD1 is a possible D gene (6 bases). The read ends 3 residues before the CDR3 terminus; that terminus is restored from the germline J gene. The V end lost 3 bases, the J end lost 0 bases, and 10 bases lay between the germline ends. Germline lookup yields CDR1 SGHDT and CDR2 YYEEEE. CDR3 length equals 14 residues. Variable domain in full (rest from reference TRBV5-6 and TRBJ2-7): DAGVTQSPTHLIKTRGQQVTLRCSPKSGHDTVSWYQQALGQGPQFIFQYYEEEERQRGNFPDRFSGHQFPNYSSELNVNALLLGDSALYLCASSSWTDSYEQYFGPGTRLTVT.

In regard to this clone: The read finishes 3 residues shy of the CDR3 end, and the germline J gene is used to complete it. This chain connects TRBV5-1 to TRBJ2-2; D ambiguous. Germline V gives CDR1 SGHRS, CDR2 YFSETQ. The CDR3 runs to 15 residues. Trimming cost V 4 bases and J 1 base, with 11 bases left between them. The covered CDR3 bases are TGCGCCAGCAGCCGCCTGACTCAGAACACCGGGGAG. It yields the protein CASSRLTQNTGE. Given in full, the CDR3 is CASSRLTQNTGELFF.

In the case of this clone: The DNA ends 3 residues before the CDR3 does, and the rest of the CDR3 is filled in from the germline J gene. The chain links TRBV5-6 to TRBJ2-7, with D hard to call. V was clipped by 4 bases and J by 0 bases, with 8 bases between them. The germline gives CDR1 SGHDT, CDR2 YYEEEE. This CDR3 region has 13 residues. The CDR3 DNA, read in part, is TGTGCCAGCAGCCGTACCGGCTCCTACGAG. Translating it yields CASSRTGSYE. In full, the CDR3 is CASSRTGSYEQYF.

Turning to this clone: Coverage ceases 3 residues before the CDR3 finishes, and the germline J gene fills in the end. The chain combines TRBV7-2 with TRBJ1-2, with D perhaps TRBD1 (6 bases). This CDR3 comprises 13 residues. The germline V gene encodes CDR1 SGHTA and CDR2 FQGNSA. CDR3 DNA (partial): TGTGCCAGCAGCTTGGACAGCAACAATGAC. It codes for CASSLDSNND. The entire CDR3 protein reads CASSLDSNNDYTF.

As to this clone: The read gets to within 3 residues of the CDR3 end, and the germline J gene fills in the rest. The chain uses TRBV7-2 and TRBJ2-1, with a weak D call TRBD1 (6 bases). The germline V gene has CDR1 SGHTA and CDR2 FQGNSA. CDR3 length equals 13 residues. The germline V and J ends were trimmed by 3 bases and 5 bases, with 8 bases remaining between them. CDR3 DNA (partial): TGTGCCAGCAGCTTGGACAGCAACAATGAG. Its translation is CASSLDSNNE. The full CDR3 sequence reads CASSLDSNNEQFF.

Notes on this clone: The CDR3 end lies 3 residues beyond the end of the read and is filled in from the germline J gene. The V gene is TRBV7-9, the J gene TRBJ1-5, with 7 bases identical to TRBD1. Germline CDR1 reads SEHNR; CDR2 reads FQNEAQ (reference sequence). The CDR3 totals 15 residues. The V segment lost 4 bases and the J segment 0 bases; nucleotides outside the gene matches: 3. The CDR3 DNA, read in part, is TGTGCCAGCAGCTCGACAGGGAATAGCAATCAGCCC. As protein: CASSSTGNSNQP. The entire CDR3 reads CASSSTGNSNQPQHF.

Of note for this clone: Sequencing ends 3 residues short of the CDR3 end; the germline J gene provides the rest. Other DNA sequences in this specimen translate into the identical CDR3. The rearrangement links TRBV7-9 to TRBJ1-1; tentatively, D is TRBD1 (6 bases). This CDR3 has 12 amino acids. CDR1 and CDR2 (germline): SEHNR, FQNEAQ (reference sequence). This chain's CDR3 is CASRLTTGSAFF. The CDR3 DNA, read in part, is TGTGCCAGCAGGTTGACTACAGGGTCA.

Comments on this clone: A junction boundary mismatches the germline segment, possibly from a read error. With the read ending 3 residues before the CDR3 end, the germline J gene is used to fill in that end. The sample has other DNA sequences that encode this CDR3 too. The V gene is TRBV2, the J gene TRBJ1-3, with a possible D match to TRBD1 (5 bases). The germline CDR1 and CDR2 sequences are SNHLY and FYNNEI. The CDR3 sequence is 15 residues long. The chain's CDR3 is CASNWTPFSGNTIYF. CDR3 DNA (partial): TGTGCCAGCAACTGGACACCGTTCTCTGGAAACACA.

Turning to this clone: The missing CDR3 end, 3 residues past where the read stops, is filled in from the germline J gene. The chain uses TRBV11-2 and TRBJ2-5; no reliable D call. The CDR3 runs 13 residues. V was cut by 6 bases and J by 1 base, with 9 bases left in between. Germline V lookup: CDR1 SGHAT, CDR2 FQNNGV. The part of the CDR3 DNA that was read is TGTGCCAGCAGTATTTTTCGCCAAGAGACC. This translates into CASSIFRQET. The full CDR3 protein is CASSIFRQETQYF. Full variable domain (rest looked up from reference TRBV11-2 and TRBJ2-5): EAGVAQSPRYKIIEKRQSVAFWCNPISGHATLYWYQQILGQGPKLLIQFQNNGVVDDSQLPKDRFSAERLKGVDSTLKIQPAKLEDSAVYLCASSIFRQETQYFGPGTRLLVL.

As regards this clone: One end of the junction is discordant with germline, which a read error may explain. The observed sequence ends 3 residues before the CDR3 terminus, with the missing tail filled in from the germline J gene. Other DNA sequences within the sample encode an identical CDR3. V and J are TRBV18 and TRBJ1-3, with a tentative D call TRBD1 (5 bases). Looked up from germline, CDR1 is KGHSH and CDR2 is LQKENI. This CDR3 is built from 15 residues. CDR3 protein: CAGSPQQGAGNTIYF. The sequenced part of the CDR3 DNA is TGTGCCGGCTCACCACAGCAGGGAGCTGGAAACACA.